This T cell receptor (beta chain) was captured by sequencing in a study of technical replicates of blood from a handful of donors. Assay: immunoSEQ multiplex PCR; the TCRdb copy retains only in-frame clones and omits some. There are tens of thousands of clones in the sample; 90% to 95% occur only once, and around 0.4% lies in the top ten. Unmatched junction bases numbered 3, after V lost 0 bases and J lost 3 bases. Germline V gives CDR1 LGHNA, CDR2 YSLEER. CDR3 length: 16 amino acids. The clonotype comes from a human donor in good health. Sample: T cells isolated from PBMCs. J is TRBJ2-2 and V is TRBV4-3; 8 positions match TRBD2. The CDR3 sequence is CASSQERGGDTGELFF. The CDR3 DNA reads TGCGCCAGCAGCCAAGAACGGGGGGGTGACACCGGGGAGCTGTTTTTT.